This passage covers 32 T cell receptor beta chains from one sample sequenced in a study of response to subunit inactivated influenza vaccine. TCRdb called the RT-PCR reads again in MiXCR, with one record for every CDR3 protein. The sample includes 150,000 to 200,000 distinct CDR3 sequences, 10% to 15% of them seen just once. These same data were also listed under a study on T cells expressing NK-cell markers. As that study records: Libraries used 5'RACE template switching adding universal primer site and UMIs.

This sample comprised CD8+ T cells sorted from PBMCs, obtained 11 to 12 days after vaccination. The receptors shown here come from a man aged 45-60 years who received an inactivated influenza vaccine.

The rearrangement links TRBV28 to TRBJ2-7, with D perhaps matching TRBD2 (7 bases). CDR1 and CDR2 (germline): MDHEN, SYDVKM. V was clipped by 5 bases and J by 2 bases, with 16 bases between them. The CDR3 contains 15 residues. CDR3 nucleotide sequence: TGTGCCAGCAGTCCCGGGGGGCGGGGAACCTACGAGCAGTACTTC. It yields the protein CASSPGGRGTYEQYF. Full variable domain (rest looked up from reference TRBV28 and TRBJ2-7): DVKVTQSSRYLVKRTGEKVFLECVQDMDHENMFWYRQDPGLGLRLIYFSYDVKMKEKGDIPEGYSVSREKKERFSLILESASTNQTSMYLCASSPGGRGTYEQYFGPGTRLTVT.

This clonotype occurred many times. This chain uses TRBV6-1 with TRBJ2-3; 9 bases map to TRBD2. Unmatched junction bases numbered 6, after V lost 6 bases and J lost 2 bases. Germline V gives CDR1 MNHNS, CDR2 SASEGT. CDR3 length: 15 residues. The CDR3 is CASSWTSDNTDTQYF. The DNA for the CDR3 is TGTGCCAGCAGCTGGACTAGCGATAACACAGATACGCAGTATTTT.

This clonotype was detected only a few times. The V and J genes are TRBV7-2 and TRBJ2-7; 7 bases agree with TRBD2. J was trimmed by 3 bases and V by 4 bases; bases with no gene match: 6. Germline V gene data show CDR1 as SGHTA and CDR2 as FQGNSA. The CDR3 runs to 14 residues. This chain's CDR3 is CASSWAGAGYEQYF. The CDR3 bases are TGTGCCAGCAGCTGGGCGGGAGCAGGCTACGAGCAGTACTTC.

This clonotype came up a few times. V usage is TRBV12-3 or TRBV12-4 and J usage is TRBJ2-1; 7 bases fit TRBD1. V lost 3 bases and J lost 4; bases outside the gene matches: 6. The CDR3 length is 15 residues. The CDR3 DNA follows: TGTGCCAGCAGTTTGTTAGGGGGCCTATACAATGAGCAGTTCTTC. Amino acids: CASSLLGGLYNEQFF.

The V call is TRBV7-9, the J call TRBJ1-1; unclear D gene. V was pared by 3 bases and J by 5 bases, with 22 bases between. CDR1 is SEHNR and CDR2 is FQNEAQ in the germline V gene (reference sequence). The CDR3 totals 17 residues. The CDR3 protein is CASSFNPAEGAGTEAFF. The DNA of the CDR3 is TGTGCCAGCAGCTTTAACCCAGCTGAGGGAGCGGGAACTGAAGCTTTCTTT.

There are a few counts of this clonotype. The V gene is TRBV6-5, the J gene TRBJ2-1; D call uncertain. The CDR3 has 15 residues. Germline V gene data show CDR1 as MNHEY and CDR2 as SVGAGI. V lost 3 bases and J 10 bases, leaving 19 bases between the germline ends. The CDR3 protein is CASSYREVRYEEQFF. As DNA, the CDR3 is TGTGCCAGCAGTTATAGAGAAGTCCGGTACGAAGAGCAGTTCTTC.

The CDR3 DNA is TGTGCCAGCAGTCCAACAGGGGGCTTCCCCCAAGAGACCCAGTACTTC. This encodes CASSPTGGFPQETQYF. This rearrangement joins TRBV27 to TRBJ2-5; 9 bases line up with TRBD1. V was clipped by 5 bases and J by 1 base; unmatched bases: 8. The germline CDR1 and CDR2 sequences are MNHEY and SMNVEV (reference sequence). This CDR3 contains 16 residues.

This chain links TRBV20-1 with TRBJ1-2; D is unclear. Trimming removed 1 base at V and 12 bases at J, with 9 bases between. Germline assignment: CDR1 DFQATT and CDR2 SNEGSKA (reference sequence). The CDR3 consists of 10 residues. The CDR3 loop reads CSARAWSDTF. The DNA of the CDR3 is TGCAGTGCTAGAGCATGGAGTGACACCTTC.

The V call is TRBV2, the J call TRBJ2-3; the match to TRBD2 covers 7 bases. Looked up from germline, CDR1 is SNHLY and CDR2 is FYNNEI. This CDR3 contains 15 residues. The ends lost 7 bases at V and 2 bases at J; junction bases unmatched: 9. The CDR3 loop reads CASTPREGLTDTQYF. The CDR3 coding sequence is TGTGCCAGCACCCCAAGGGAGGGCCTCACAGATACGCAGTATTTT.

This clonotype was recorded a few times. The genes are TRBV20-1 and TRBJ2-7; 8 bases line up with TRBD1. There are 16 residues in the CDR3. In germline, CDR1 is DFQATT, CDR2 SNEGSKA (reference sequence). V trimming: 2 bases; J trimming: 1 base; junction bases outside the gene matches: 10. The CDR3 DNA reads TGCAGTGCTAGAAGAAGCGAACAGGGGGTTTCCTACGAGCAGTACTTC. Its translation is CSARRSEQGVSYEQYF.

This clonotype has a handful of counts. This rearrangement joins TRBV28 to TRBJ2-2, with 10 positions matching TRBD1. The V and J ends lost 4 bases and 3 bases, in that order; junction bases with no gene match: 2. CDR1 is MDHEN, CDR2 SYDVKM, per germline. There are 15 residues in the CDR3. Written as DNA, the CDR3 is TGTGCCAGCAGTTCCGGGACAGGGGACACCGGGGAGCTGTTTTTT. The encoded protein is CASSSGTGDTGELFF.

This clonotype has more than one count but fewer than ten. The chain is built from TRBV14 and TRBJ2-7; 8 bases line up with TRBD1. The CDR3 loop spans 15 amino acids. J was trimmed by 2 bases and V by 1 base; bases with no gene match: 4. Germline V gene lookup returns CDR1 SGHDN and CDR2 FVKESK. The CDR3 is CASSQGTGPAYEQYF. The CDR3 region has the DNA TGTGCCAGCAGCCAAGGGACAGGGCCGGCCTACGAGCAGTACTTC.

This chain links TRBV7-9 with TRBJ2-1; D tentatively reads TRBD1 or TRBD2 (5 bases each). CDR3 length equals 14 residues. Germline CDR1 is SEHNR and CDR2 is FQNEAQ (reference sequence). V lost 3 bases and J lost 6, with 12 bases in between. Here the CDR3 DNA reads TGTGCCAGCAGCTTCAAGCCAGGGAGCAATGAGCAGTTCTTC. Its protein product is CASSFKPGSNEQFF.

This clonotype has at least ten counts. This chain uses TRBV25-1 with TRBJ1-1, with D hard to call. CDR3 length: 14 amino acids. Per the germline V gene, CDR1 is MGHDK and CDR2 is SYGVNS. V was pared by 1 base and J by 1 base, with 7 bases between. The CDR3 region is CASSELGPNTEAFF. The CDR3 DNA is TGTGCCAGCAGTGAATTAGGACCGAACACTGAAGCTTTCTTT.

In this sample, this clonotype turned up many times. The chain joins TRBV3-1 to TRBJ2-7; 12 nucleotides agree with TRBD2. V was pared by 6 bases and J by 6 bases, with 9 bases of the junction left unmatched. The CDR3 covers 15 residues. CDR1 LGHDT and CDR2 YNNKEL come from the germline V gene (reference sequence). This CDR3 reads CASRTASGGAREQYF. CDR3 DNA sequence: TGTGCCAGCAGGACCGCTAGCGGGGGGGCTCGCGAGCAGTACTTC.

The chain combines TRBV10-3 with TRBJ1-5, with a possible D match to TRBD1 (5 bases). This CDR3 is 13 amino acids long. Trimming pared 4 bases from V and 3 bases from J, leaving 7 bases between. Germline-derived CDR1 and CDR2 are ENHRY and SYGVKD. CDR3: CAISVDINQPQHF. The CDR3 coding sequence is TGTGCCATCAGTGTGGACATCAATCAGCCCCAGCATTTT.

This clonotype was picked up many times. The junction departs from the called germline gene at one end, perhaps through a read error. The chain employs TRBV2 and TRBJ2-1; TRBD2 agrees at 8 bases. The CDR3 totals 19 residues. Germline V lookup: CDR1 SNHLY, CDR2 FYNNEI. The CDR3 DNA reads as TGTACCAGCTGTTTCGGGCCTGTCGGCGGGAGGATACCCTACAATGAGCAGTTCTTC. Protein: CTSCFGPVGGRIPYNEQFF.

This clonotype was found a few times. The chain uses TRBV20-1 and TRBJ2-5, with a weak D call TRBD2 (5 bases). The germline V and J ends were trimmed by 3 bases and 5 bases, with 22 bases remaining between them. This CDR3 is 16 amino acids long. Germline-derived CDR1 and CDR2 are DFQATT and SNEGSKA (reference sequence). CDR3 sequence: CSASNGSRFTVETQYF. The DNA for the CDR3 is TGCAGTGCTAGTAATGGGAGTAGGTTCACAGTGGAGACCCAGTACTTC.

There are a few counts of this clonotype. The chain joins TRBV27 to TRBJ2-7; D gene uncertain. V gave up 3 bases and J gave up 2 bases, with 14 bases separating them. Germline loops: CDR1 MNHEY, CDR2 SMNVEV (reference sequence). The CDR3 runs to 15 residues. This CDR3 reads CASSLIAATTYEQYF. The CDR3, as DNA: TGTGCCAGCAGTTTGATAGCAGCTACCACCTACGAGCAGTACTTC.

This clonotype was detected ten times or more. The chain carries TRBV29-1 and TRBJ2-2; tentative D call: TRBD2 (5 bases). Trimming pared 6 bases from V and 4 bases from J, leaving 9 bases between. CDR1 and CDR2 from the germline V gene are SQVTM and ANQGSEA. The CDR3 is 12 amino acids. The DNA of the CDR3 is TGCAGCGTCCGTGAGGGCACCGGGGAGCTGTTTTTT. This codes for CSVREGTGELFF.

V is TRBV5-6 and J is TRBJ2-2, with D possibly TRBD1 on 6 matching bases. V lost 6 bases and J 5 bases, leaving 20 bases between the germline ends. Germline V gene sequence: CDR1 SGHDT, CDR2 YYEEEE. This CDR3 has 16 amino acids. CDR3 protein: CASTNTLPRGTGELFF. The CDR3 region has the DNA TGTGCCAGCACCAATACCCTACCGAGGGGGACCGGGGAGCTGTTTTTT.

This clonotype was picked up a small number of times. The rearrangement uses TRBV29-1 and TRBJ2-1; D is undetermined. V was shortened by 7 bases and J by 5 bases, with 6 bases between the two germline ends. The CDR3 runs 10 residues. Germline V lookup: CDR1 SQVTM, CDR2 ANQGSEA. Written as DNA, the CDR3 is TGCAGCGGGGTAAACAATGAGCAGTTCTTC. It translates to CSGVNNEQFF.

J is TRBJ1-5 and V is TRBV20-1; the match to TRBD1 covers 8 bases. Unmatched junction bases numbered 5, after V lost 0 bases and J lost 7 bases. The CDR3 is made up of 14 amino acids. Looked up from germline, CDR1 is DFQATT and CDR2 is SNEGSKA (reference sequence). The CDR3 region is CSARDQTGGQPQHF. CDR3 in DNA: TGCAGTGCTAGAGATCAAACAGGGGGACAGCCCCAGCATTTT.

The chain combines TRBV24-1 with TRBJ2-1; a possible D gene is TRBD1 (5 bases). The CDR3 has 12 residues. Germline CDR1 KGHDR, CDR2 SFDVKD. Trimming cost V 2 bases and J 9 bases, with 7 bases left between them. CDR3 nucleotide sequence: TGTGCCACCAGTGATTCCACAGGTGAGCAGTTCTTC. This sequence encodes CATSDSTGEQFF.

At least ten counts were recorded for this clonotype. The V call is TRBV3-1, the J call TRBJ2-2; the D gene is possibly TRBD2 (7 bases). The CDR3 spans 16 residues. V lost 0 bases to trimming and J lost 6 bases, with 14 bases between them. Germline loops: CDR1 LGHDT, CDR2 YNNKEL (reference sequence). The CDR3 reads CASSQEYPGGPGELFF. In DNA form, the CDR3 reads TGTGCCAGCAGCCAAGAGTACCCGGGGGGCCCCGGGGAGCTGTTTTTT.

The V gene is TRBV4-2, the J gene TRBJ1-3; D is possibly TRBD1 (6 bases). CDR1 LGHNA and CDR2 YNFKEQ come from the germline V gene. Deletions cut 2 bases from V and 0 bases from J, with 17 bases between. The CDR3 extends over 18 amino acids. The CDR3 DNA is TGTGCCAGCAGCCAACAGAGGACAGAGTATAACTCTGGAAACACCATATATTTT. It yields the protein CASSQQRTEYNSGNTIYF.

Notes on this clonotype: Since a much larger clone is just one base distant, this may be a read error. The chain has TRBV7-2 and TRBJ2-7; D is unclear. Germline values: CDR1 SGHTA, CDR2 FQGNSA. The germline V and J ends were trimmed by 5 bases and 5 bases, with 16 bases remaining between them. The CDR3 consists of 14 residues. CDR3 sequence reads: CTSSPGPFQDEQYF. In nucleotides, the CDR3 is TGTACCAGCAGCCCTGGGCCCTTCCAGGACGAGCAGTACTTC.

This clonotype came up a few times. The chain is built from TRBV29-1 and TRBJ2-1; TRBD2 matches 8 bases. Germline CDR1 SQVTM, CDR2 ANQGSEA. This CDR3 is built from 16 residues. The V and J ends lost 5 bases and 6 bases, in that order; junction bases with no gene match: 15. The CDR3 DNA reads as TGCAGCGTTTGGGGAGGGACAACGCTAGCGGGCAATGAGCAGTTCTTC. Translating gives CSVWGGTTLAGNEQFF.

There are a few counts of this clonotype. V gene TRBV9 combines with J gene TRBJ2-7; TRBD2 agrees at 11 bases. The germline V gene encodes CDR1 SGDLS and CDR2 YYNGEE. The CDR3 covers 15 residues. With 3 bases clipped from V and 0 bases from J, the junction kept 2 bases outside the gene matches. CDR3 nucleotide sequence: TGTGCCAGCAGCGATGGGACTAGCGGCTCCTACGAGCAGTACTTC. It encodes CASSDGTSGSYEQYF.

In this sample, this clonotype turned up a few times. The CDR3 spells CASSLTTSGSTYNEQFF. CDR3 in DNA: TGTGCCAGCAGCTTGACGACTAGCGGAAGTACCTACAATGAGCAGTTCTTC. J is TRBJ2-1 and V is TRBV11-2; TRBD2 matches at 9 bases. Germline assignment: CDR1 SGHAT and CDR2 FQNNGV. The CDR3 contains 17 residues. V shed 3 bases and J 2 bases; nucleotides not matched to a gene: 8. The full variable domain, completed using reference TRBV11-2 and TRBJ2-1, is EAGVAQSPRYKIIEKRQSVAFWCNPISGHATLYWYQQILGQGPKLLIQFQNNGVVDDSQLPKDRFSAERLKGVDSTLKIQPAKLEDSAVYLCASSLTTSGSTYNEQFFGPGTRLTVL.

This clonotype was seen a few times. This chain connects TRBV6-5 to TRBJ2-7; tentatively, D is TRBD2 (6 bases). V shed 2 bases and J shed 7 bases, with 18 bases lying between them. The V gene's germline CDR1 is MNHEY and CDR2 SVGAGI. The CDR3 consists of 15 residues. This CDR3 reads CASSYNGGTGEEQYF. The CDR3 nucleotides are TGTGCCAGCAGTTACAATGGGGGGACGGGGGAAGAGCAGTACTTC.

The V gene is TRBV29-1, the J gene TRBJ1-2; perhaps TRBD1 as D (5 bases). CDR1 SQVTM and CDR2 ANQGSEA come from the germline V gene. The CDR3 sequence is 13 residues long. CDR3 loop: CTTWEGRDYGYTF. CDR3 DNA sequence: TGCACCACCTGGGAAGGCAGGGACTATGGCTACACCTTC. The full variable domain, in which reference TRBV29-1 and TRBJ1-2 provide the parts outside the CDR3, is SAVISQKPSRDICQRGTSLTIQCQVDSQVTMMFWYRQQPGQSLTLIATANQGSEATYESGFVIDKFPISRPNLTFSTLTVSNMSPEDSSIYLCTTWEGRDYGYTFGSGTRLTVV.